This TCR beta chain appears in the sequencing data of a study of OX40 agonist ivuxolimab in advanced cancers. Some clones are missing from TCRdb's copy, which holds only in-frame ones; the method was immunoSEQ multiplex PCR. This table holds 55,000 to 70,000 clones, 65% to 90% found once. Study results and caveats: Expanded clones were, on average, more numerous among CD8+ T cells than CD4+.

CDR1 and CDR2 (germline): MGHRA, YSYEKL. Trimming took 0 bases from V and 2 from J, leaving 11 bases between them. This CDR3 has 15 residues. Regarding this clone: Antigen specificity is unknown.

This chain joins TRBV4-1 and TRBJ2-7; D remains ambiguous. The sample here was CD4+ or CD8+ T cells sorted from blood, taken in a trial of the OX40 agonist ivuxolimab. This clonotype originated in an adult with an advanced solid tumor such as melanoma, head and neck, liver or kidney cancer. CDR3 sequence (DNA): TGCGCCAGCAGCCAAGATCGTGCACGGACCTACGAGCAGTACTTC. Its translation is CASSQDRARTYEQYF.